Shown below are 13 T cell receptor beta chains from a single sample sequenced in a study of T cells in Graves' hyperthyroidism and ophthalmopathy. RNA transcripts gave rise to amplified TCR beta CDR3 regions. Primed by the HTBI set, a first-round RT-PCR was run on the TCR CDR3. One entry per CDR3 protein results from TCRdb running MiXCR on the multiplex PCR reads. Here the sample spans 400,000 to 600,000 distinct CDR3 sequences, less than 25% being singletons. The sample comprised blood. The receptors were gathered from a man aged 18 to 35 with Graves' hyperthyroidism.

In its sample, this clonotype was seen a few times. The rearrangement joins TRBV5-4 to TRBJ1-1; D unclear. The CDR3 covers 16 residues. Trimming took 0 bases from V and 0 from J, leaving 12 bases between them. The germline V gene has CDR1 SGHNT and CDR2 YYREEE (reference sequence). CDR3 bases: TGTGCCAGCAGCTTGGCCGTAGAACCTATGAACACTGAAGCTTTCTTT. Its translation is CASSLAVEPMNTEAFF.

The V gene is TRBV12-3 or TRBV12-4, the J gene TRBJ2-5; a possible D gene is TRBD2 (5 bases). There are 15 residues in the CDR3. Between the trimmed V and J ends, which lost 7 bases and 4 bases, there was a span of 19 bases. CDR3 sequence reads: CASKLPAAGGETQYF. CDR3 bases: TGTGCCAGCAAACTCCCGGCGGCAGGAGGAGAGACCCAGTACTTC.

Here the CDR3 reads CASSEQTGGLGEAFF. As DNA, the CDR3 is TGTGCCAGCAGTGAACAGACAGGGGGCTTGGGTGAAGCTTTCTTT. V gene TRBV2 combines with J gene TRBJ1-1; 10 positions agree with TRBD1. The CDR3 has 15 residues. The V segment lost 2 bases and the J segment 7 bases; nucleotides outside the gene matches: 7. CDR1 and CDR2 (germline): SNHLY, FYNNEI.

There are many counts of this clonotype. The chain couples TRBV30 to TRBJ1-5; the D gene is possibly TRBD1 (5 bases). This CDR3 comprises 13 residues. Germline-derived CDR1 and CDR2 are GTSNPN and SVGIG (reference sequence). V was pared by 2 bases and J by 8 bases, with 13 bases between. The CDR3 DNA reads TGTGCCTGGAGTCAGGGTGTTTGGGAGCCCCAGCATTTT. This encodes CAWSQGVWEPQHF.

There are many counts of this clonotype. Mismatch with germline at one junction end may stem from a read error. This chain links TRBV12-3 or TRBV12-4 with TRBJ1-5; D perhaps matches TRBD1 (6 bases). This CDR3 contains 14 residues. The CDR3 is CASRLGGIGQPQHF. The DNA for the CDR3 is TGTGCCAGCAGGTTAGGGGGAATCGGCCAGCCCCAGCATTTT.

There are many counts of this clonotype. The chain carries TRBV6-5 and TRBJ2-7; maybe TRBD2 (6 bases). The CDR3 has 14 amino acids. Germline V lookup: CDR1 MNHEY, CDR2 SVGAGI. Trimming took off 0 bases at V and 5 bases at J, with 11 bases between the two ends. The CDR3 reads CASSYSTSGDEQYF. The DNA of the CDR3 is TGTGCCAGCAGTTACTCGACATCGGGGGACGAGCAGTACTTC.

This clonotype was counted ten times or more. The J gene is TRBJ1-2, the V gene TRBV4-1, with D possibly TRBD1 on 5 matching bases. Germline CDR1 is MGHRA and CDR2 is YSYEKL. Trimming pared 1 base from V and 5 bases from J, leaving 17 bases between. The CDR3 runs 16 residues. CDR3 region: CASSQGGGIRAYGYTF. The CDR3 coding sequence is TGCGCCAGCAGCCAAGGCGGGGGAATTCGGGCTTATGGCTACACCTTC.

The rearrangement links TRBV28 to TRBJ2-5, with TRBD1 matching 8 bases. This CDR3 is built from 13 residues. V was pared by 5 bases and J by 5 bases, with 4 bases of the junction left unmatched. CDR1 is MDHEN, CDR2 SYDVKM, per germline. Here the CDR3 reads CASSIRGPETQYF. DNA of the CDR3: TGTGCCAGCAGTATCAGGGGGCCGGAGACCCAGTACTTC.

This clonotype was seen many times. The chain joins TRBV5-1 to TRBJ1-2, with D hard to call. Germline loops: CDR1 SGHRS, CDR2 YFSETQ. Trimming cost V 2 bases and J 3 bases, with 5 bases left between them. The CDR3 totals 12 residues. The CDR3 DNA is TGCGCCAGCAGCTTAATGGACTATGGCTACACCTTC. Amino acids: CASSLMDYGYTF.

This clonotype was recorded at least ten times. This rearrangement joins TRBV28 to TRBJ1-2, with D perhaps matching TRBD1 (6 bases). The CDR3 has 14 residues. From germline, CDR1 is MDHEN and CDR2 SYDVKM. Trimming shortened V by 10 bases and J by 2 bases, and 17 bases separated the two germline ends. CDR3 region: CATTVGGENYGYTF. CDR3 bases: TGTGCCACCACGGTCGGGGGCGAGAACTATGGCTACACCTTC.

The chain couples TRBV12-3 or TRBV12-4 to TRBJ1-6; TRBD1 matches at 8 bases. The V segment lost 4 bases and the J segment 9 bases; nucleotides outside the gene matches: 5. The CDR3 consists of 14 residues. CDR3 sequence: CASSYQGAGSPLHF. As DNA, the CDR3 is TGTGCCAGCAGTTATCAGGGGGCTGGTTCACCCCTCCACTTT.

The J gene is TRBJ2-4, the V gene TRBV28; D uncertain. Germline CDR1 and CDR2: MDHEN and SYDVKM. This CDR3 contains 15 residues. V lost 3 bases and J lost 1, with 10 bases in between. The CDR3 nucleotides read TGTGCCAGCAGTTTGGGCTTCGTGGCCAAAAACATTCAGTACTTC. As protein: CASSLGFVAKNIQYF.

This clonotype was found a few times. The chain combines TRBV30 with TRBJ1-1; D is uncertain. The germline V gene has CDR1 GTSNPN and CDR2 SVGIG (reference sequence). The V and J ends lost 8 bases and 4 bases respectively, with 11 bases between them. This CDR3 region has 11 residues. The CDR3 region is CASLWSTEAFF. In DNA, the CDR3 is TGTGCCAGCCTGTGGAGCACTGAAGCTTTCTTT.